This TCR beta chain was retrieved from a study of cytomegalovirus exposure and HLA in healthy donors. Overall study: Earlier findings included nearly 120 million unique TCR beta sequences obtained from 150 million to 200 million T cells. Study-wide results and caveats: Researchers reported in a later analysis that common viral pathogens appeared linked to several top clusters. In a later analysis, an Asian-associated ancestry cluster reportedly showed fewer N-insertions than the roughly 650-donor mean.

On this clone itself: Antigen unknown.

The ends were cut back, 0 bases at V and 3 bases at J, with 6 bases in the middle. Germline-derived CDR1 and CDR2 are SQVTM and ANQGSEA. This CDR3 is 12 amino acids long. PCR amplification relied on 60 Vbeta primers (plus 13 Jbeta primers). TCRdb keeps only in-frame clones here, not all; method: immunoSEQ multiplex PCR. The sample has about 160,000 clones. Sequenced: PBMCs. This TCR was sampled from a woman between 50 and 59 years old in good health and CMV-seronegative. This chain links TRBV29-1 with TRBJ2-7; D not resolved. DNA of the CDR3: TGCAGCGTTGAAGACGTTTTCTACGAGCAGTACTTC. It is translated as CSVEDVFYEQYF.